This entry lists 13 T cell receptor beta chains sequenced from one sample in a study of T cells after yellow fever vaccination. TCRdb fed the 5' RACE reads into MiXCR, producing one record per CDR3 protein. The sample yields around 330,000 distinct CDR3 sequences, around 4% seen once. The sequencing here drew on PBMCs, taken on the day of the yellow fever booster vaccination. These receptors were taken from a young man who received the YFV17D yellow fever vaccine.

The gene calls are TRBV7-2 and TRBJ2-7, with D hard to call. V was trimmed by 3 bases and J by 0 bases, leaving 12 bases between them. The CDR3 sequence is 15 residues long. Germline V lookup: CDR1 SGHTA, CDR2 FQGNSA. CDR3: CASSFLVGYSYEQYF. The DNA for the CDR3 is TGTGCCAGCAGCTTCTTAGTGGGCTACTCCTACGAGCAGTACTTC.

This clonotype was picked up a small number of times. The CDR3 sequence: CASSPEAAVNIQYF. The CDR3 coding sequence is TGTGCCAGCAGCCCCGAGGCGGCCGTAAACATTCAGTACTTC. V usage is TRBV7-6 and J usage is TRBJ2-4; D not certain. The CDR3 runs 14 residues. Trimming shortened V by 5 bases and J by 6 bases, and 14 bases separated the two germline ends. CDR1 is SGHVS, CDR2 FNYEAQ, per germline.

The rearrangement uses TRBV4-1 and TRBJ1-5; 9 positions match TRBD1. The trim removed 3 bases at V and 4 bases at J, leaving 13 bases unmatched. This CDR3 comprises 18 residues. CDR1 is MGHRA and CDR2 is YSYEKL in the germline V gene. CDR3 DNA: TGCGCCAGCAGCCATGTACCGTGGGACAGGGTGCGGAATCAGCCCCAGCATTTT. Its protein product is CASSHVPWDRVRNQPQHF.

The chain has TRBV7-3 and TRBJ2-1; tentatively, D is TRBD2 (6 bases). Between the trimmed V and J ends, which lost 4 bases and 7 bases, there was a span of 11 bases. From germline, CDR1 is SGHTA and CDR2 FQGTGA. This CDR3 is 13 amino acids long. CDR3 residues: CASSSLAGNEQFF. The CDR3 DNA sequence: TGTGCCAGCAGCTCCCTCGCGGGGAATGAGCAGTTCTTC.

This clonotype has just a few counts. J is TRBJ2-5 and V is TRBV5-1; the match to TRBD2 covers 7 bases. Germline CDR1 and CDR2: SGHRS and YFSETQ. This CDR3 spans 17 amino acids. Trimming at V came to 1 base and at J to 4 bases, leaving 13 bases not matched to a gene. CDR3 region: CASSLKRDSEGRETQYF. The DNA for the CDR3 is TGCGCCAGCAGCTTGAAGCGGGACTCCGAGGGACGAGAGACCCAGTACTTC.

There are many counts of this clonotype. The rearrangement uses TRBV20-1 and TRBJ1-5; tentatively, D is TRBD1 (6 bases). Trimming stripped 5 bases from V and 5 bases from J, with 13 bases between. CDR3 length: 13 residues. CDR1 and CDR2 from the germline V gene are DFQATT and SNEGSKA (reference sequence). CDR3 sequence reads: CSAFGQRDQPQHF. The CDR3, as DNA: TGCAGTGCTTTCGGACAGCGAGATCAGCCCCAGCATTTT.

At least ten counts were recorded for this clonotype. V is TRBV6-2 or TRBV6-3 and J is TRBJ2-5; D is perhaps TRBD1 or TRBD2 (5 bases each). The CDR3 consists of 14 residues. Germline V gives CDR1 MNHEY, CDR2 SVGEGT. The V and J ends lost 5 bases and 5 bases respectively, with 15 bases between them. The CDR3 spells CASSRDRRVETQYF. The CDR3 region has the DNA TGTGCCAGCAGTCGGGACCGACGGGTGGAGACCCAGTACTTC.

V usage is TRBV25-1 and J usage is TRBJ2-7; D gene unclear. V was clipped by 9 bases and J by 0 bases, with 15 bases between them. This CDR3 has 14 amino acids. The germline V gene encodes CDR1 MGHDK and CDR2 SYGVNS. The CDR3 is CASLATESSYEQYV. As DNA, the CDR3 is TGTGCCAGTTTAGCTACGGAGAGCTCCTACGAGCAGTACGTC.

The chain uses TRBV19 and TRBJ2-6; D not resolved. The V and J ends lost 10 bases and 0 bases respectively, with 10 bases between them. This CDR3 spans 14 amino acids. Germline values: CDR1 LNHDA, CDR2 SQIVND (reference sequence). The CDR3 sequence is CATIDTSGANVLTF. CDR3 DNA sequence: TGTGCCACTATAGACACCTCTGGGGCCAACGTCCTGACTTTC.

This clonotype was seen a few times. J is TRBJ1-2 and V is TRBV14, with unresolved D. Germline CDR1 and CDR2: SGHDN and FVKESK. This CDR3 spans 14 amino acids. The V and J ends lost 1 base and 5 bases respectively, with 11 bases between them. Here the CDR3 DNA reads TGTGCCAGCAGCCAAGCAAAGCCGCCTTATGGCTACACCTTC. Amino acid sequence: CASSQAKPPYGYTF.

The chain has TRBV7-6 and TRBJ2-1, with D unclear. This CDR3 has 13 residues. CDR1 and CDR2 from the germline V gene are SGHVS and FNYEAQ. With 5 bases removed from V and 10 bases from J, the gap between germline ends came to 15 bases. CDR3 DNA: TGTGCCAGCAGCCAGGAGCCACAAGAAGAGCAGTTCTTC. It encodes CASSQEPQEEQFF. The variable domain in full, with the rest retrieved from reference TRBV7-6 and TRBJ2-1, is GAGVSQSPRYKVTKRGQDVALRCDPISGHVSLYWYRQALGQGPEFLTYFNYEAQQDKSGLPNDRFSAERPEGSISTLTIQRTEQRDSAMYRCASSQEPQEEQFFGPGTRLTVL.

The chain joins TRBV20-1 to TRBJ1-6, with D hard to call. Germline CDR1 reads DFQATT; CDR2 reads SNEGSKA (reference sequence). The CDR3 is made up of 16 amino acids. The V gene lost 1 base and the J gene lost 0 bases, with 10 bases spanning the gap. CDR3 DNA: TGCAGTGCTAGAGTGACTGCCTTCTCCTATAATTCACCCCTCCACTTT. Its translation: CSARVTAFSYNSPLHF.

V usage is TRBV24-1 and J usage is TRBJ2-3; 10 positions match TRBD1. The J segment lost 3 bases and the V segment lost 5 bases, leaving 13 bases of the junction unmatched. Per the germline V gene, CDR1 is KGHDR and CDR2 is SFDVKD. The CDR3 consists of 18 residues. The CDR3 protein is CATSALFGGDRGTDTQYF. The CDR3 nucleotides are TGTGCCACCAGTGCCCTTTTCGGGGGGGACAGGGGAACAGATACGCAGTATTTT.